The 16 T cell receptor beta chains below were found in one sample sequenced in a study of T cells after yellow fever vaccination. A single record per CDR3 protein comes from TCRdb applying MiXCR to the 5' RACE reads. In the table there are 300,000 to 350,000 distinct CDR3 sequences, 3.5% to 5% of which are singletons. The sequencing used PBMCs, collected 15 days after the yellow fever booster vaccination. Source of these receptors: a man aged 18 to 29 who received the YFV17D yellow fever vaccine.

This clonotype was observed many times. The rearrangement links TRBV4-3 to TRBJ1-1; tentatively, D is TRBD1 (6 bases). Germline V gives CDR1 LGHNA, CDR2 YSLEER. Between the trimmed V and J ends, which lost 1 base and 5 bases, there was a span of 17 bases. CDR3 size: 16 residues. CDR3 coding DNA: TGCGCCAGCAGCCAAGTTCATTGGGGGCGAGAGACTGAAGCTTTCTTT. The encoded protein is CASSQVHWGRETEAFF.

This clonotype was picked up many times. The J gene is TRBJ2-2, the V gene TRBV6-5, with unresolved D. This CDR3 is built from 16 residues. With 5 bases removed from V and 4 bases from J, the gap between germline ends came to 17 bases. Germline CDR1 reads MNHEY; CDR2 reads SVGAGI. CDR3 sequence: CASSLIGRKRTGELFF. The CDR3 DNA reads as TGTGCCAGCAGTCTCATCGGACGGAAGCGCACCGGGGAGCTGTTTTTT.

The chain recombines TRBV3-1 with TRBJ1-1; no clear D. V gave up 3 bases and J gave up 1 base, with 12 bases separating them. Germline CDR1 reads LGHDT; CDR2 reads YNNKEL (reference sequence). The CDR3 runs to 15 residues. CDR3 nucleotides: TGTGCCAGCAGCCACCCCACTACGGGGAACACTGAAGCTTTCTTT. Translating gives CASSHPTTGNTEAFF.

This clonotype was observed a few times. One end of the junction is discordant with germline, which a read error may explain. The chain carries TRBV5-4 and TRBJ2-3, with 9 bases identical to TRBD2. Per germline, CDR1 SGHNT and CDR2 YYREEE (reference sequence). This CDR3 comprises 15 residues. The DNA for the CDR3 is TGTGCCAGCAGCTTTAGCGGGGGCCGAGAGGATACGCAATATTTT. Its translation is CASSFSGGREDTQYF.

This CDR3 reads CASSLGEGGYGYTF. The CDR3 DNA reads as TGTGCCAGCAGCTTGGGCGAGGGGGGCTATGGCTACACCTTC. The chain joins TRBV5-6 to TRBJ1-2; the D gene is possibly TRBD1 (6 bases). V dropped 0 bases and J dropped 4 bases, with 10 bases sitting between them. Germline V lookup: CDR1 SGHDT, CDR2 YYEEEE. The CDR3 length is 14 residues.

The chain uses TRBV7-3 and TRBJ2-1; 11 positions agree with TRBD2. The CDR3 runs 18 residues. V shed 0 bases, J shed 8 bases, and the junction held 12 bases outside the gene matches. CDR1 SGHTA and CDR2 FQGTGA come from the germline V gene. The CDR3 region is CASSLTPRTSGGFDEQFF. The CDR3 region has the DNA TGTGCCAGCAGCTTAACGCCGCGTACTAGCGGGGGATTCGATGAGCAGTTCTTC.

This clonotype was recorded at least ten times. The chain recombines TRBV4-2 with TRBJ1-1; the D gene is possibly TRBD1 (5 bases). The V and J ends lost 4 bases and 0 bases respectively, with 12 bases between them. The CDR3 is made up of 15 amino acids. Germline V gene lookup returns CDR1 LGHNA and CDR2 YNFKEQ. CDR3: CASSPGGDLNTEAFF. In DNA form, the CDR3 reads TGTGCCAGCAGCCCCGGGGGAGATCTGAACACTGAAGCTTTCTTT.

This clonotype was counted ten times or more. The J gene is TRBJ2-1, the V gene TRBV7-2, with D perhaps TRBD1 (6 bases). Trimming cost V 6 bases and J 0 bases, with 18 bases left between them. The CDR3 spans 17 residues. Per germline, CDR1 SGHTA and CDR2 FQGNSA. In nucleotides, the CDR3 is TGTGCCAGCAGTCGTACAGGGTCCTCTGGCTCCTACAATGAGCAGTTCTTC. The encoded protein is CASSRTGSSGSYNEQFF. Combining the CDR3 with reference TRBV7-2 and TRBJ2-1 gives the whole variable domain GAGVSQSPSNKVTEKGKDVELRCDPISGHTALYWYRQSLGQGLEFLIYFQGNSAPDKSGLPSDRFSAERTGGSVSTLTIQRTQQEDSAVYLCASSRTGSSGSYNEQFFGPGTRLTVL.

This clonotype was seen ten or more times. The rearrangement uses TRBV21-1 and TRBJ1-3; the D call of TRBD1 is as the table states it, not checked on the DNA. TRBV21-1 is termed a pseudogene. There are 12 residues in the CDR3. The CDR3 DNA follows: TGTGCCAGCAGTCTAGAGGGGCGGACCATATATTTT. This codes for CASSLEGRTIYF.

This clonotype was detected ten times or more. Here the CDR3 reads CSAPTGNTIYF. CDR3 in DNA: TGCAGTGCTCCGACGGGAAACACCATATATTTT. The chain employs TRBV20-1 and TRBJ1-3, with D uncertain. Between the trimmed V and J ends, which lost 5 bases and 4 bases, there was a span of 6 bases. CDR3 length: 11 residues. CDR1 and CDR2 (germline): DFQATT, SNEGSKA (reference sequence).

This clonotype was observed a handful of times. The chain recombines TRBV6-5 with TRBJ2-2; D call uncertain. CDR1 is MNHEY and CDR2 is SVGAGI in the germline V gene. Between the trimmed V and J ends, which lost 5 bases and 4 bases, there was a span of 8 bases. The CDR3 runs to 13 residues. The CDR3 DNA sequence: TGTGCCAGCAGTACAGCACGCACCGGGGAGCTGTTTTTT. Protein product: CASSTARTGELFF.

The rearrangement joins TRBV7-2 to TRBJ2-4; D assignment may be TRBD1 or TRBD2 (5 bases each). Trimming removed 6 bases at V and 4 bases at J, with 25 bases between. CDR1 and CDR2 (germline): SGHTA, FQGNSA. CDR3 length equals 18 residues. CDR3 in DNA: TGTGCCAGCAGGCCCCGACTACTAAGAAGGGGTTCAAAAAACATTCAGTACTTC. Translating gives CASRPRLLRRGSKNIQYF.

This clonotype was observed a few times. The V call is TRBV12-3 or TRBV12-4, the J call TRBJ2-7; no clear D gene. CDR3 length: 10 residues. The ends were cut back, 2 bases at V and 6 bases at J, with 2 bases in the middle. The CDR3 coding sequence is TGTGCCAGCAGTTTAAGCGAGCAGTACTTC. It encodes CASSLSEQYF.

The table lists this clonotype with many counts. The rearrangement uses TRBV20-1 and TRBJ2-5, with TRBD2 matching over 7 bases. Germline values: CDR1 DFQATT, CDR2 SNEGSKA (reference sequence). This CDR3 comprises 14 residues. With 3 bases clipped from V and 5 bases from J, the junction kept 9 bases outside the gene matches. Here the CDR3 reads CSASGGAGVETQYF. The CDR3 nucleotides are TGCAGTGCTAGCGGCGGGGCGGGGGTTGAGACCCAGTACTTC.

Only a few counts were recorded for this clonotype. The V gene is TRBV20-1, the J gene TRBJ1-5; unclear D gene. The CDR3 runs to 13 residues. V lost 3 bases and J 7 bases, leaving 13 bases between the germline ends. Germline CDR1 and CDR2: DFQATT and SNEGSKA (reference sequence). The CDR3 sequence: CSASPQPEQPQHF. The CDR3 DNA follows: TGCAGTGCTAGCCCCCAGCCAGAGCAGCCCCAGCATTTT.

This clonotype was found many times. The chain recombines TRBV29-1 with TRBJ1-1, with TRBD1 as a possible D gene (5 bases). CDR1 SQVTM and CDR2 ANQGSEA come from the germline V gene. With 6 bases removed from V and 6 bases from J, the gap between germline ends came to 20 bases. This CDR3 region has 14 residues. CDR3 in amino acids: CSVGTTLAGPEAFF. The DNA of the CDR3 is TGCAGCGTGGGTACAACATTAGCGGGGCCTGAAGCTTTCTTT.